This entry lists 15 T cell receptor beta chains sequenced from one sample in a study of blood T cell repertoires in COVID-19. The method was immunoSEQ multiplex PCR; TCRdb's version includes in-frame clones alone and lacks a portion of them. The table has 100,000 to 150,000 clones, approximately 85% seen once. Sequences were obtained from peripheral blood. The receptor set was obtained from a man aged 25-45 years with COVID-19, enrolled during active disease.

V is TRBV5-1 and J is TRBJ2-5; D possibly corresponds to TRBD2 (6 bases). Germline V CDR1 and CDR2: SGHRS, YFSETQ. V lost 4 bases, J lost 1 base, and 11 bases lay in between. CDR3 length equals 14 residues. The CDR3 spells CASSPLATQETQYF. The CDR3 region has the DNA TGCGCCAGCAGCCCCCTAGCGACCCAAGAGACCCAGTACTTC.

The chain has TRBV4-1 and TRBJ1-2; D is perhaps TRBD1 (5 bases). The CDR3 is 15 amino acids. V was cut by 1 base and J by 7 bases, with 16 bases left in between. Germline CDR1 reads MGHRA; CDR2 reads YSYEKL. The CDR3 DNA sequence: TGCGCCAGCAGCCAAGTCAGGGATCTGTCGGGTGGCTACACCTTC. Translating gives CASSQVRDLSGGYTF.

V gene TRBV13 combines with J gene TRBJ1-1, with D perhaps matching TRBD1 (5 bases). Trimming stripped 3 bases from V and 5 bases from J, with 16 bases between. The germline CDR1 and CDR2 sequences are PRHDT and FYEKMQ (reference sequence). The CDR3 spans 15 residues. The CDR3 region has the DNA TGTGCCAGCAGCTTCTACCAGGGTGGAGGGACTGAAGCTTTCTTT. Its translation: CASSFYQGGGTEAFF.

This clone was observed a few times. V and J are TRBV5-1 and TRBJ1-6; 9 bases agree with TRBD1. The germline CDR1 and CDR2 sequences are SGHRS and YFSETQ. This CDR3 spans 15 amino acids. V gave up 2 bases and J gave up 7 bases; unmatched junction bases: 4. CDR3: CASSLGTGYNSPLHF. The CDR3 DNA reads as TGCGCCAGCAGCTTAGGGACAGGGTACAATTCACCCCTCCACTTT.

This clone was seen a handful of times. The CDR3 DNA reads TGTGCCAGCTCACGAACAAGGGGACTGCGCAACGAGCAGTACTTC. It codes for CASSRTRGLRNEQYF. The gene calls are TRBV18 and TRBJ2-7; possible D gene TRBD2, 6 bases. Trimming took 4 bases from V and 5 from J, leaving 18 bases between them. Germline V gives CDR1 KGHSH, CDR2 LQKENI. CDR3 length equals 15 residues.

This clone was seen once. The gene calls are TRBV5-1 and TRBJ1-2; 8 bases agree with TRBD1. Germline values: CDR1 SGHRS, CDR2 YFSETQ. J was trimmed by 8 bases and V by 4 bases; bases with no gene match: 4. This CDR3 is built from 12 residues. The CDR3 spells CASSPTGEGYTF. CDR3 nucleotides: TGCGCCAGCAGCCCGACAGGGGAAGGCTACACCTTC.

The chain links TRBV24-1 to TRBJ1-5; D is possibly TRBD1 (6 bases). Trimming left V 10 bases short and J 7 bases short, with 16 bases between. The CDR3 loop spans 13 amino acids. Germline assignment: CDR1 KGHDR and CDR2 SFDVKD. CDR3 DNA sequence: TGTGCCACTTTCGGGGGGCGCGAACAGCCCCAGCATTTT. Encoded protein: CATFGGREQPQHF.

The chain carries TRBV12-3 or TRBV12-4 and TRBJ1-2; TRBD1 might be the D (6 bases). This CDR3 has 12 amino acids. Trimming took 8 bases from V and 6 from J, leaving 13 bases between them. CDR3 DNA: TGTGCCAGCGGATTTTACAGGGATGGCTACACCTTC. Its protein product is CASGFYRDGYTF.

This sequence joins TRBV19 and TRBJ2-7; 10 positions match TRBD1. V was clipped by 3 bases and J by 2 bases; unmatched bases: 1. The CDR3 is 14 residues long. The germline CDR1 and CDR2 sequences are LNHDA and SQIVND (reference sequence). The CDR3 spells CASSMTGGTYEQYF. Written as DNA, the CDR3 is TGTGCCAGTAGTATGACAGGGGGCACCTACGAGCAGTACTTC. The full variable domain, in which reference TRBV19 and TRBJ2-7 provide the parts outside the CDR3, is DGGITQSPKYLFRKEGQNVTLSCEQNLNHDAMYWYRQDPGQGLRLIYYSQIVNDFQKGDIAEGYSVSREKKESFPLTVTSAQKNPTAFYLCASSMTGGTYEQYFGPGTRLTVT.

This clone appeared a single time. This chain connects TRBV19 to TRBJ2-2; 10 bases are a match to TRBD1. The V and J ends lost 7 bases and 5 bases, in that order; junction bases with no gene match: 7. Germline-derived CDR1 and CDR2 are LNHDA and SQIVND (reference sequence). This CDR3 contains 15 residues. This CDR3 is CASKYDRGLTGELFF. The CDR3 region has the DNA TGTGCCAGTAAATATGACAGGGGGCTGACCGGGGAGCTGTTTTTT.

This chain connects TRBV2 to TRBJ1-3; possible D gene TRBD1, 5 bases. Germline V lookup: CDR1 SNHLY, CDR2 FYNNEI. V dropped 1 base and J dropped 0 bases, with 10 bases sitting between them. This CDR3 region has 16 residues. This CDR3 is CASSEGGGTSGNTIYF. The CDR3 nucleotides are TGTGCCAGCAGTGAAGGTGGGGGGACCTCTGGAAACACCATATATTTT.

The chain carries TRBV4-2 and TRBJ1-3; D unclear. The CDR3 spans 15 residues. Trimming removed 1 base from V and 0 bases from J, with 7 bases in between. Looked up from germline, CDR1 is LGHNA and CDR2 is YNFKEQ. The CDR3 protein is CASSQVLSSGNTIYF. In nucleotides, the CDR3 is TGTGCCAGCAGCCAAGTCTTGAGCTCTGGAAACACCATATATTTT.

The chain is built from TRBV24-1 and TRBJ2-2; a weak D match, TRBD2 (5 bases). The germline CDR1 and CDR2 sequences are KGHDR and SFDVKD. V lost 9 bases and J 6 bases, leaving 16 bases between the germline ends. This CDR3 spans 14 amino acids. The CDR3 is CATGGTAAAGELFF. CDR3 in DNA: TGTGCCACCGGAGGAACAGCGGCGGCCGGGGAGCTGTTTTTT.

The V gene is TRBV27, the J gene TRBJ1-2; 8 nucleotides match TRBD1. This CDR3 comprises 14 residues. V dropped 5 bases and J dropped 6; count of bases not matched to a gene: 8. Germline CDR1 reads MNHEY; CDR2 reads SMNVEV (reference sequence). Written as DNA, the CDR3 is TGTGCCAGCAGTCCCTGGACAGGGTCGGATGGCTACACCTTC. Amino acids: CASSPWTGSDGYTF.

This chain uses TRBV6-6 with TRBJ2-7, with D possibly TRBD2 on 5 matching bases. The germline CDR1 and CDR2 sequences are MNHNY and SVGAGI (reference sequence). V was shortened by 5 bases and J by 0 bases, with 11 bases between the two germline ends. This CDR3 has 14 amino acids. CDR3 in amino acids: CASSPQAASYEQYF. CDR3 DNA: TGTGCCAGCAGTCCACAAGCGGCCTCCTACGAGCAGTACTTC.